Below, 13 T cell receptor beta chains from the same sample are listed, as sequenced in a study of shared clonotypes between healthy human individuals. The method was immunoSEQ multiplex PCR; TCRdb's version includes in-frame clones alone and lacks a portion of them. This table holds roughly 2 million clones, roughly 96% found once. Sequenced material: naive CD4+ T cells sorted from blood. Subset specified: CD45RA+ positively selected. The receptors here all came from a man between 18 and 35 years old in good health.

The rearrangement uses TRBV30 and TRBJ2-1; possible D gene TRBD2, 6 bases. The germline gives CDR1 GTSNPN, CDR2 SVGIG (reference sequence). Trimming stripped 2 bases from V and 4 bases from J, with 15 bases between. CDR3 length: 15 residues. CDR3 in amino acids: CAWSLRTAGYNEQFF. The CDR3 DNA is TGTGCCTGGAGTTTGCGGACGGCGGGGTACAATGAGCAGTTCTTC.

V usage is TRBV20-1 and J usage is TRBJ1-1, with D maybe TRBD1 (6 bases). The germline V gene encodes CDR1 DFQATT and CDR2 SNEGSKA (reference sequence). The CDR3 has 11 residues. V dropped 5 bases and J dropped 10 bases, with 14 bases sitting between them. The CDR3 sequence is CSAYRVVGAFF. The CDR3 bases are TGCAGTGCTTACAGGGTTGTTGGAGCTTTCTTT.

In regard to this clone: Other nucleotide sequences in the sample specify the same CDR3. The chain combines TRBV10-3 with TRBJ2-7, with D unclear. Germline CDR1 ENHRY, CDR2 SYGVKD. V lost 6 bases and J lost 1, with 4 bases in between. The CDR3 spans 11 residues. In DNA form, the CDR3 reads TGTGCCATCAGGGATTCCTACGAGCAGTACTTC. As protein: CAIRDSYEQYF.

The chain has TRBV5-4 and TRBJ1-4; D not resolved. Trimming stripped 0 bases from V and 5 bases from J, with 8 bases between. This CDR3 is built from 14 residues. Germline CDR1 and CDR2: SGHNT and YYREEE (reference sequence). DNA of the CDR3: TGTGCCAGCAGCTTGGGGACTAAAAATGAAAAACTGTTTTTT. Translation: CASSLGTKNEKLFF.

About this clone itself: Additional DNA sequences in this sample encode the identical CDR3. V is TRBV30 and J is TRBJ2-5, with D unresolved. This CDR3 region has 12 residues. Deletions cut 0 bases from V and 5 bases from J, with 7 bases between. Per the germline V gene, CDR1 is GTSNPN and CDR2 is SVGIG (reference sequence). CDR3 DNA: TGTGCCTGGAGTGTACGACGGGAGACCCAGTACTTC. Translation gives CAWSVRRETQYF. Drawing the rest from reference TRBV30 and TRBJ2-5, the complete variable domain is SQTIHQWPATLVQPVGSPLSLECTVEGTSNPNLYWYRQAAGRGLQLLFYSVGIGQISSEVPQNLSASRPQDRQFILSSKKLLLSDSGFYLCAWSVRRETQYFGPGTRLLVL.

This sequence joins TRBV30 and TRBJ2-1; D is perhaps TRBD1 or TRBD2 (5 bases each). Per germline, CDR1 GTSNPN and CDR2 SVGIG (reference sequence). The CDR3 is made up of 13 amino acids. Trimming left V 6 bases short and J 2 bases short, with 11 bases between. The CDR3 nucleotides are TGTGCCTGCCGGGGACCACCCTACAATGAGCAGTTCTTC. Translation gives CACRGPPYNEQFF.

In regard to this clone: Other DNA sequences from this sample encode an identical CDR3 as well. CDR3 nucleotide sequence: TGTGCCAGCAGCTTCCGGGACAGAGGTAATTCACCCCTCCACTTT. Translating it yields CASSFRDRGNSPLHF. This chain links TRBV9 with TRBJ1-6, with 7 bases aligning to TRBD1. V was pared by 4 bases and J by 6 bases, with 7 bases of the junction left unmatched. CDR1 and CDR2 from the germline V gene are SGDLS and YYNGEE. This CDR3 region has 15 residues.

The chain has TRBV27 and TRBJ2-7; TRBD1 aligns across 10 bases. This CDR3 comprises 14 residues. Germline CDR1 and CDR2: MNHEY and SMNVEV (reference sequence). With 6 bases clipped from V and 2 bases from J, the junction kept 4 bases outside the gene matches. Here the CDR3 reads CASSEGQGPYEQYF. CDR3 coding DNA: TGTGCCAGCAGCGAGGGACAGGGGCCCTACGAGCAGTACTTC.

The chain uses TRBV18 and TRBJ1-6; weak D call: TRBD1 (5 bases). There are 16 residues in the CDR3. Germline V gene data show CDR1 as KGHSH and CDR2 as LQKENI. V shed 3 bases and J shed 9 bases, with 18 bases lying between them. CDR3 bases: TGTGCCAGCTCACCTCGGGACGCCACAAAGGGTTCACCCCTCCACTTT. As protein: CASSPRDATKGSPLHF.

This chain links TRBV6-1 with TRBJ2-3; D is ambiguous. This CDR3 spans 14 amino acids. V lost 6 bases and J lost 0, with 10 bases in between. The germline V gene has CDR1 MNHNS and CDR2 SASEGT. The CDR3 here is CASRTSTSTDTQYF. CDR3 sequence (DNA): TGTGCCAGCAGGACCAGTACTAGCACAGATACGCAGTATTTT.

The genes are TRBV30 and TRBJ1-2; 8 bases map to TRBD1. CDR1 is GTSNPN, CDR2 SVGIG, per germline (reference sequence). Trimming removed 4 bases from V and 7 bases from J; junction bases left unmatched: 11. The CDR3 covers 14 residues. The CDR3 region is CAWTTLTGAGGYTF. In nucleotides, the CDR3 is TGTGCCTGGACCACCTTGACAGGGGCGGGTGGCTACACCTTC.

The J gene is TRBJ2-3, the V gene TRBV7-6, with 7 bases aligning to TRBD2. With V trimmed by 5 bases and J by 0 bases, 8 bases remained unmatched. Germline V CDR1 and CDR2: SGHVS, FNYEAQ. The CDR3 runs to 16 residues. In DNA form, the CDR3 reads TGTGCCAGCAGCCCCCGGGACTATACTAGCACAGATACGCAGTATTTT. Its protein is CASSPRDYTSTDTQYF.

CDR3 loop: CASSATGGLVNTEAFF. DNA for the CDR3: TGTGCCAGCAGTGCTACAGGAGGTTTGGTGAACACTGAAGCTTTCTTT. The chain recombines TRBV2 with TRBJ1-1, with D possibly being TRBD1 (5 bases). The germline CDR1 and CDR2 sequences are SNHLY and FYNNEI. CDR3 size: 16 residues. Trimming left V 4 bases short and J 0 bases short, with 15 bases between.